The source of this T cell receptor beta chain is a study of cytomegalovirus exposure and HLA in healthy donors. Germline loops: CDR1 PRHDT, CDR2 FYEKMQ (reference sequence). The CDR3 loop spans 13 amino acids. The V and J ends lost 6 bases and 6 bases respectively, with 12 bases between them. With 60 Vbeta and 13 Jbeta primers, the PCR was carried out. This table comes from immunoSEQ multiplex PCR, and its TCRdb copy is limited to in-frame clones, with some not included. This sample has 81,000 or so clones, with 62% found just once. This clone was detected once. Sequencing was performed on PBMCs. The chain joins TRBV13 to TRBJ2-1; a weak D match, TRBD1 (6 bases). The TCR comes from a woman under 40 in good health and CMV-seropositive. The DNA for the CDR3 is TGTGCCAGCAGACCAAACAGGGCCAATGAGCAGTTCTTC. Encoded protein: CASRPNRANEQFF.